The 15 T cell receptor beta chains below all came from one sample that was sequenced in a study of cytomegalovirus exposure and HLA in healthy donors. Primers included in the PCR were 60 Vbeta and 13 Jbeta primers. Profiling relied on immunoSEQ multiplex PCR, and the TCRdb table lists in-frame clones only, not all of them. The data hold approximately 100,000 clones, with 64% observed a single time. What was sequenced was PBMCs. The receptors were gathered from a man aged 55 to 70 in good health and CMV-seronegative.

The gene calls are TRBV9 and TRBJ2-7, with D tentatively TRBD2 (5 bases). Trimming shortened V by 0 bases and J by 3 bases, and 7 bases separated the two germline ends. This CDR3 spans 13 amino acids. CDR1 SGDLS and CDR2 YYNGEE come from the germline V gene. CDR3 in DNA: TGTGCCAGCAGCGTAGCCGACTACTACGAGCAGTACTTC. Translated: CASSVADYYEQYF.

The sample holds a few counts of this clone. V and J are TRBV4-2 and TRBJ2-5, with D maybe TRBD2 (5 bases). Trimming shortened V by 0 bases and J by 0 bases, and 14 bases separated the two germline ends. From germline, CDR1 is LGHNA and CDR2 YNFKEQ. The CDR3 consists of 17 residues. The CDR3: CASSQERRGPYQETQYF. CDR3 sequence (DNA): TGTGCCAGCAGCCAAGAACGCCGGGGTCCGTACCAAGAGACCCAGTACTTC.

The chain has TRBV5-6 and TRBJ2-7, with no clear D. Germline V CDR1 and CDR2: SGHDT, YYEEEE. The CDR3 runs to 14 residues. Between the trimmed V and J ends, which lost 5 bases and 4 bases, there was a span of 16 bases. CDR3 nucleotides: TGTGCCAGCAGTCCCCCGGGTGTCGGTTACGAGCAGTACTTC. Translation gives CASSPPGVGYEQYF.

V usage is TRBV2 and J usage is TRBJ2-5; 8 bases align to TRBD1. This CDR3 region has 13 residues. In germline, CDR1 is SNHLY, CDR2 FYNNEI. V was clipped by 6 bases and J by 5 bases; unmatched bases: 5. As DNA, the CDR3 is TGTGCCAGCAGGGGACAGGTAGTCGAGACCCAGTACTTC. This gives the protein CASRGQVVETQYF. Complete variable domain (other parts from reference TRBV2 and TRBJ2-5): EPEVTQTPSHQVTQMGQEVILRCVPISNHLYFYWYRQILGQKVEFLVSFYNNEISEKSEIFDDQFSVERPDGSNFTLKIRSTKLEDSAMYFCASRGQVVETQYFGPGTRLLVL.

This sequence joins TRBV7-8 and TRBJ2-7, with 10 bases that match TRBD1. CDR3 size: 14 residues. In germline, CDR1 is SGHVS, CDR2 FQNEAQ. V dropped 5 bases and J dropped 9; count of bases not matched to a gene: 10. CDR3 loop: CASSPGTGVHRQYF. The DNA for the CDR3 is TGTGCCAGCAGCCCCGGGACAGGGGTCCATAGGCAGTACTTC. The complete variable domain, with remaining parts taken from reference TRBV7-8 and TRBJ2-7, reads GAGVSQSPRYKVAKRGQDVALRCDPISGHVSLFWYQQALGQGPEFLTYFQNEAQLDKSGLPSDRFFAERPEGSVSTLKIQRTQQEDSAVYLCASSPGTGVHRQYFGPGTRLTVT.

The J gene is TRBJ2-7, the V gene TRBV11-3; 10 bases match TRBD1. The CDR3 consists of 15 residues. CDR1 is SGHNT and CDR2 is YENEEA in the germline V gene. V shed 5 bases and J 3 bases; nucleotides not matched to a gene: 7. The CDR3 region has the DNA TGTGCCAGCAGCCCTCGGACAGGGGGAATCTACGAGCAGTACTTC. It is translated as CASSPRTGGIYEQYF.

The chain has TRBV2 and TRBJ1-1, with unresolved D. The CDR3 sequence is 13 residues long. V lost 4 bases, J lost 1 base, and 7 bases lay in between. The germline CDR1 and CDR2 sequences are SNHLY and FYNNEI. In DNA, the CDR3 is TGTGCCAGCAGTGGAGACACGAACACTGAAGCTTTCTTT. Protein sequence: CASSGDTNTEAFF.

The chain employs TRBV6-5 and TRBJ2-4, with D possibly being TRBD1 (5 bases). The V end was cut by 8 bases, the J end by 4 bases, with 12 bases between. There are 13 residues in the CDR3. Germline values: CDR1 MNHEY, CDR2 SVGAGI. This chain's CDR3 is CASRRGSKNIQYF. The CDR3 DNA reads TGTGCCAGCCGAAGGGGTTCGAAAAACATTCAGTACTTC.

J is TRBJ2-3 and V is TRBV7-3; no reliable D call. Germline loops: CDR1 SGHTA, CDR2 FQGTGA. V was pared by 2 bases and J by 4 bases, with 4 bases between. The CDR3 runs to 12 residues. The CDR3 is CASSLSADTQYF. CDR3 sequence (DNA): TGTGCCAGCAGCTTATCGGCAGATACGCAGTATTTT.

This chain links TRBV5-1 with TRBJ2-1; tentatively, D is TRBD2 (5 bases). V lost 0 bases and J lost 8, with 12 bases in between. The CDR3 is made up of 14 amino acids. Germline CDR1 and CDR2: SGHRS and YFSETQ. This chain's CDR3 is CASSLASAGDEQFF. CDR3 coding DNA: TGCGCCAGCAGCTTGGCGTCAGCCGGGGATGAGCAGTTCTTC.

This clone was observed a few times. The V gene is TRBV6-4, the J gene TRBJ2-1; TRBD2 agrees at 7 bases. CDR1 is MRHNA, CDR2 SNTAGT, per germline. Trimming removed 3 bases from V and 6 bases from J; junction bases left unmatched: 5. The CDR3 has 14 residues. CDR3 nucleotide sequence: TGTGCCAGCAGTGATTTAGGGGAGGGCAATGAGCAGTTCTTC. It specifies CASSDLGEGNEQFF.

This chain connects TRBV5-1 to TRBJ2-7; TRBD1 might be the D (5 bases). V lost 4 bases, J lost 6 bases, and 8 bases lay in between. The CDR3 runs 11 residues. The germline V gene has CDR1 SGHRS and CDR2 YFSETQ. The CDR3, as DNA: TGCGCCAGCAGCATAGACAGCGAGCAGTACTTC. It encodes CASSIDSEQYF.

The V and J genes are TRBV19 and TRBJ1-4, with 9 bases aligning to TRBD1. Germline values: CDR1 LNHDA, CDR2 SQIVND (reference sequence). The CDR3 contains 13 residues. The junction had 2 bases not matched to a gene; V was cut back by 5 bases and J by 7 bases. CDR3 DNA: TGTGCCAGTAGTTCGGACAGGGGTGAAAAACTGTTTTTT. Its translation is CASSSDRGEKLFF.

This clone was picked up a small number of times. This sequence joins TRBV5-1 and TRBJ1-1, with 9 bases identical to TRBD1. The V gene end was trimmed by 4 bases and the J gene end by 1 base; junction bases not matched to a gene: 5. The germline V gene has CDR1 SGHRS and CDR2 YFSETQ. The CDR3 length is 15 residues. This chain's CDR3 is CASSVGTGQNTEAFF. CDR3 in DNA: TGCGCCAGCAGCGTGGGGACAGGGCAGAACACTGAAGCTTTCTTT.

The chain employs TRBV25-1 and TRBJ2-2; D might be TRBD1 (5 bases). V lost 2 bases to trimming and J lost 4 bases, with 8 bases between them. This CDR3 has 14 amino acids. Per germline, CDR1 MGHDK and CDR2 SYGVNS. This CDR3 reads CASSERRGTGELFF. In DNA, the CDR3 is TGTGCCAGCAGTGAACGAAGGGGCACCGGGGAGCTGTTTTTT.